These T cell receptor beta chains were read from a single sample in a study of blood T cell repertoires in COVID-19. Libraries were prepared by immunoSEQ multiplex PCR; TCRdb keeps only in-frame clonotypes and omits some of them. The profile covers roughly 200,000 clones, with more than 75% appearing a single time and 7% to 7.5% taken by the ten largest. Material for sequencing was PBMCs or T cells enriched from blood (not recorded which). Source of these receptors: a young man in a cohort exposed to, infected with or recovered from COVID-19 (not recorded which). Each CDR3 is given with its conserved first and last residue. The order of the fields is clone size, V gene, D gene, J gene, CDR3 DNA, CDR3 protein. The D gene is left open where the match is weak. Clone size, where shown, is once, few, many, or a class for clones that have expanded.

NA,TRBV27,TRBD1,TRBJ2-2,TGTGCCAGCAGTTGGGGACAGGTGAACACCGGGGAGCTGTTTTTT,CASSWGQVNTGELFF
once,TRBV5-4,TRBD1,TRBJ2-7,TGTGCCAGCAGCCAAGGGGGCGGGTCCTACGAGCAGTACTTC,CASSQGGGSYEQYF
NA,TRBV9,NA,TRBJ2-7,TGTGCCAGCAGCGGGGCGGGATCCTACGAGCAGTACTTC,CASSGAGSYEQYF
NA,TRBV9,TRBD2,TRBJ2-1,TGTGCCAGCAGCCCGGGACTAGGAGGGGATGAGCAGTTCTTC,CASSPGLGGDEQFF
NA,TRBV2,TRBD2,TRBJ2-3,TGTGCCAGCAGTGCAAGGACTAGCGGGAGTCTTTTCACAGATACGCAGTATTTT,CASSARTSGSLFTDTQYF
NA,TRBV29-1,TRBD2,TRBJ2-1,TGCAGCGTTCCACGGGGGACTAGCGGGAGTTACAATGAGCAGTTCTTC,CSVPRGTSGSYNEQFF
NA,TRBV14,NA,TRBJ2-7,TGTGCCAGCAGCCAAGCCTACTACGAGCAGTACTTC,CASSQAYYEQYF
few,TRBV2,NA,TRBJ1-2,TGTGCCATTCTATTCGGAGGCAGCCCCCCATGGGGCTACACCTTC,CAILFGGSPPWGYTF
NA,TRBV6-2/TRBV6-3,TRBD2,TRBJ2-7,TGTGCCAGCAGTTACGGTGGGGGTAGCGGGAGCTCCTACGAGCAGTACTTC,CASSYGGGSGSSYEQYF
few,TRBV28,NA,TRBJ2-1,TGTGCCAGCAGCCAAACAGGGTCTAGGGATGAGCAGTTCTTC,CASSQTGSRDEQFF
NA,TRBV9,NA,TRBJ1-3,TGTGCCAGCAGCGTCTCCGAAGGTGCGGGTGGAAACACCATATATTTT,CASSVSEGAGGNTIYF
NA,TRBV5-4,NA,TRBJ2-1,TGTGCCAGCAGCTTGGTTTCATACAATGAGCAGTTCTTC,CASSLVSYNEQFF
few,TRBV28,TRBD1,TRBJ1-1,TGTGCCAGCAGCTTTGAAAGCCTCCGGGACAGGAACACTGAAGCTTTCTTT,CASSFESLRDRNTEAFF
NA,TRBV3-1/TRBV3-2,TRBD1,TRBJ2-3,TGTGCCAGCAGCCAAGACAGACAGGGGACATTTATTGGAGATACGCAGTATTTT,CASSQDRQGTFIGDTQYF
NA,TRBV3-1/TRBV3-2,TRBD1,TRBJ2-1,TGTGCCAGCAGCCAACCAAACAGGGGTGTGAGGGCCTACAATGAGCAGTTCTTC,CASSQPNRGVRAYNEQFF
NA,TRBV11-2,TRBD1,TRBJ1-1,TGTGCCAGCAGGGAAGGTAGAGACAGGGCGGCTTTCTTT,CASREGRDRAAFF
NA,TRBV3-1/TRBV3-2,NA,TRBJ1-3,TGTGCCAGCAGCACCACCTCACTTGGAAACACCATATATTTT,CASSTTSLGNTIYF
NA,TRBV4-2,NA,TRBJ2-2,TGTGCCAGCAGCCAAGACTTCGGGGAGCTGTTTTTT,CASSQDFGELFF
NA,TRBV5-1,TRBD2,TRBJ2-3,TGCGCCAGCAGCCTCCAGACTAGCGGGCAGACCACAGATACGCAGTATTTT,CASSLQTSGQTTDTQYF
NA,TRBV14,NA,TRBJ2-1,TGTGCCAGCAGCCAAGCGGTCCCTAATGAGCAGTTCTTC,CASSQAVPNEQFF
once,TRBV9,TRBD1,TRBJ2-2,TGTGCCAGCAGCGCTAATCTCCGGGACAGACGAGACACGAACACCGGGGAGCTGTTTTTT,CASSANLRDRRDTNTGELFF
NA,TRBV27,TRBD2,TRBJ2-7,TGTGCCAGCGCGAAGTGGGGGGGAACTACGCTCGAGCAGTACTTC,CASAKWGGTTLEQYF
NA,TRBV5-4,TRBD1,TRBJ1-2,TGTGCCAGCAGCTTGGGCGACCGGGACAGTATCTATGGCTACACCTTC,CASSLGDRDSIYGYTF
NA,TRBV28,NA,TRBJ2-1,TGTGCCAGCCCTGAATCCAATGCGGCAGCTATTGATGAGCAGTTCTTC,CASPESNAAAIDEQFF
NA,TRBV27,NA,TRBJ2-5,TGTGCCAGCAGTTTAGTATATCAGTACCAAGAGACCCAGTACTTC,CASSLVYQYQETQYF
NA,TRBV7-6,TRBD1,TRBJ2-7,TGTGCCAGCAGCTTAGGGACAGGGTTCGAGCAGTACTTC,CASSLGTGFEQYF
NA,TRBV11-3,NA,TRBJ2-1,TGTGCCAGCAGCACTCAGGGGGGAGCCCACAATGAGCAGTTCTTC,CASSTQGGAHNEQFF
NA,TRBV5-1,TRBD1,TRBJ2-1,TGCGCCAGCAGCTCCTTTTACAGGGGCGCAGGGGCCTACAATGAGCAGTTCTTC,CASSSFYRGAGAYNEQFF